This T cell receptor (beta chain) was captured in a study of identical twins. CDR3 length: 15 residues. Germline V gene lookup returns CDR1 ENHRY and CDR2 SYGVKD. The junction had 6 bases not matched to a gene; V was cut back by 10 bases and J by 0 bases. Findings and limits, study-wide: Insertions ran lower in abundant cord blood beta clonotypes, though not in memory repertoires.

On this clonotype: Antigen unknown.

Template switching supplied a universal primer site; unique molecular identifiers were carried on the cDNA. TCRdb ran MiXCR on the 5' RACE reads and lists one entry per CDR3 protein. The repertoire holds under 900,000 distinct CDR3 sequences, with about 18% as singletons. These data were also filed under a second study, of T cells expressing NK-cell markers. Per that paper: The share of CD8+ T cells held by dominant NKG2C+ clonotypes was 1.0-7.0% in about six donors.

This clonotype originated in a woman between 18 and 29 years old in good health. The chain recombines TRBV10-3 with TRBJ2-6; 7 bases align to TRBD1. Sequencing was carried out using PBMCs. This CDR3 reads CATRQGISGANVLTF. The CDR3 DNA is TGTGCCACTCGACAGGGTATCTCTGGGGCCAACGTCCTGACTTTC.